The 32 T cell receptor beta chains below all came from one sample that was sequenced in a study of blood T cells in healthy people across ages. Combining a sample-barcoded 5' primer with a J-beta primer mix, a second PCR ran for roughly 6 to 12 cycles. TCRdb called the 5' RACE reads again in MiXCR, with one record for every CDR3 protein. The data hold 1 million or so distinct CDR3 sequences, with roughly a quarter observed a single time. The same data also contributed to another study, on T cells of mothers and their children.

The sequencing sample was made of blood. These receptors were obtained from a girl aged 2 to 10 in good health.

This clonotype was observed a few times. The CDR3 coding sequence is TGTGCCAGCAGCCCAGGCACTCTTTCATGGGCCCAGCATTTT. Protein sequence: CASSPGTLSWAQHF. V is TRBV7-8 and J is TRBJ1-5; D is undetermined. V lost 5 bases to trimming and J lost 11 bases, with 19 bases between them. CDR3 length: 14 amino acids. CDR1 and CDR2 from the germline V gene are SGHVS and FQNEAQ. Full variable domain (outside the CDR3, taken from reference TRBV7-8 and TRBJ1-5): GAGVSQSPRYKVAKRGQDVALRCDPISGHVSLFWYQQALGQGPEFLTYFQNEAQLDKSGLPSDRFFAERPEGSVSTLKIQRTQQEDSAVYLCASSPGTLSWAQHFGDGTRLSIL.

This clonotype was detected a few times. CDR3 amino acids: CACYSGRSSYNEQFF. The CDR3 region has the DNA TGTGCCTGTTATAGCGGCCGGAGCTCCTACAATGAGCAGTTCTTC. The V gene is TRBV2, the J gene TRBJ2-1, with TRBD2 as a possible D gene (6 bases). Trimming pared 11 bases from V and 0 bases from J, leaving 17 bases between. CDR3 length: 15 residues. Germline-derived CDR1 and CDR2 are SNHLY and FYNNEI.

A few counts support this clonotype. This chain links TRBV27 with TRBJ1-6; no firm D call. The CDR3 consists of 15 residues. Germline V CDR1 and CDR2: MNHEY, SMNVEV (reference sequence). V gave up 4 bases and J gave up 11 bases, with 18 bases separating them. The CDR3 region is CASSSLLPMDPPLHF. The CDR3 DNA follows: TGTGCCAGCAGTTCCCTGCTACCGATGGATCCACCCCTCCACTTT.

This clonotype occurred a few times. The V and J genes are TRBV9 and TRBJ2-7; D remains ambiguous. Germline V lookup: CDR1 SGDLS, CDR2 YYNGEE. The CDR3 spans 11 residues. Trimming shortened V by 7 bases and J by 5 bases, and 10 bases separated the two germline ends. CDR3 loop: CASGEGDEQYF. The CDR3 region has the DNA TGTGCCAGCGGGGAAGGAGACGAGCAGTACTTC.

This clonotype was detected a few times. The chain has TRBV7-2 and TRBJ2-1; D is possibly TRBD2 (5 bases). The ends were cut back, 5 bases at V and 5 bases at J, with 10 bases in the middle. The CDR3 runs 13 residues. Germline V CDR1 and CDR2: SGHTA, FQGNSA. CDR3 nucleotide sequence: TGTGCCAGCAGCGGGGAGATTCACAATGAGCAGTTCTTC. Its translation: CASSGEIHNEQFF.

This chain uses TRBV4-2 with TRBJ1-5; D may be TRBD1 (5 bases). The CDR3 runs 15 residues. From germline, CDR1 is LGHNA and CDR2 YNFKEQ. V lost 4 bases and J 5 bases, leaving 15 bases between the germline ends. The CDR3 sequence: CASSLFRDVDQPQHF. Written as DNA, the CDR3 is TGTGCCAGCAGCCTATTCCGGGACGTCGATCAGCCCCAGCATTTT.

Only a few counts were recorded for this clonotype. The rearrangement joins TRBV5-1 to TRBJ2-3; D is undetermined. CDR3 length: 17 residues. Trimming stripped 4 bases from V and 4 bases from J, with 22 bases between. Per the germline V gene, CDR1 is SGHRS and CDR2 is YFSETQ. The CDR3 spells CASSLGSRLGRADTQYF. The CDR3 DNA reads TGCGCCAGCAGCCTCGGTAGCAGGTTGGGTCGGGCAGATACGCAGTATTTT.

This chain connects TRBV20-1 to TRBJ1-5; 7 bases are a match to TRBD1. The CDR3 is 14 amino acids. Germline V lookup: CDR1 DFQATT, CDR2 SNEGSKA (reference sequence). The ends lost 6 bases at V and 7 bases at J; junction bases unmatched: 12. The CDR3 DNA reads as TGCAGTGCCCCAATGACAGGGCAGCGGCAGCCCCAGCATTTT. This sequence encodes CSAPMTGQRQPQHF.

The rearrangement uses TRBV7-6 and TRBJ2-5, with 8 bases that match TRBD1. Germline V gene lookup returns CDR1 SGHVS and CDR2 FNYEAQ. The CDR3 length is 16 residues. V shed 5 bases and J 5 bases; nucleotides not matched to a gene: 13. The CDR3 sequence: CASSPLGTGARETQYF. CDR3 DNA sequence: TGTGCCAGCAGCCCTTTGGGGACAGGAGCGAGGGAGACCCAGTACTTC.

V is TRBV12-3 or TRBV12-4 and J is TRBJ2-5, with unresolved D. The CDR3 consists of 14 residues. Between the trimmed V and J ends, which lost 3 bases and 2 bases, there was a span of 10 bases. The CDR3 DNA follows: TGTGCCAGCAGTTTTTTAGGCGATCAAGAGACCCAGTACTTC. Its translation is CASSFLGDQETQYF.

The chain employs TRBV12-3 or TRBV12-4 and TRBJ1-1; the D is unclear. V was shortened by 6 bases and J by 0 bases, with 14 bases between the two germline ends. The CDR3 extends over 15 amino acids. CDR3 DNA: TGTGCCAGCAGCCCCTATATACCAATGAACACTGAAGCTTTCTTT. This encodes CASSPYIPMNTEAFF.

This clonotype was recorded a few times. In DNA, the CDR3 is TGCGCCAGCAGCTTGGGAAGTCGGGGATCTGAAGCTTTCTTT. Amino acids: CASSLGSRGSEAFF. The chain uses TRBV5-1 and TRBJ1-1; D not certain. Germline loops: CDR1 SGHRS, CDR2 YFSETQ. Trimming removed 0 bases from V and 6 bases from J, with 12 bases in between. The CDR3 contains 14 residues.

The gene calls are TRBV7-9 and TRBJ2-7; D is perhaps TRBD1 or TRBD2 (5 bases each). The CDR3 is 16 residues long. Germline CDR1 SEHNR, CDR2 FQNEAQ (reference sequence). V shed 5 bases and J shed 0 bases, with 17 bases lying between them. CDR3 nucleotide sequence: TGTGCCAGCAGCCGAAAGAGGGACGGACCCTCCTACGAGCAGTACTTC. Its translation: CASSRKRDGPSYEQYF. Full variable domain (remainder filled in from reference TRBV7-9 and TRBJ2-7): DTGVSQNPRHKITKRGQNVTFRCDPISEHNRLYWYRQTLGQGPEFLTYFQNEAQLEKSRLLSDRFSAERPKGSFSTLEIQRTEQGDSAMYLCASSRKRDGPSYEQYFGPGTRLTVT.

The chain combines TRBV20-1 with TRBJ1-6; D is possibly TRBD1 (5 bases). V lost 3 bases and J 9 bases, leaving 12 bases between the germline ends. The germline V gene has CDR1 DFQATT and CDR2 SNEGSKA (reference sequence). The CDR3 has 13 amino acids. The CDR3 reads CSASRDLVSPLHF. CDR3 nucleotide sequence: TGCAGTGCTAGCCGGGACCTGGTTTCACCCCTCCACTTT.

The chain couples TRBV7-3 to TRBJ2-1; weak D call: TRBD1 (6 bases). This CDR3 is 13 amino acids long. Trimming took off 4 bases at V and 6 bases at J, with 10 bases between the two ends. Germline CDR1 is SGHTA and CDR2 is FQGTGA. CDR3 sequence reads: CASSSTGFNEQFF. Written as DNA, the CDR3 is TGTGCCAGCAGCTCGACAGGATTCAATGAGCAGTTCTTC.

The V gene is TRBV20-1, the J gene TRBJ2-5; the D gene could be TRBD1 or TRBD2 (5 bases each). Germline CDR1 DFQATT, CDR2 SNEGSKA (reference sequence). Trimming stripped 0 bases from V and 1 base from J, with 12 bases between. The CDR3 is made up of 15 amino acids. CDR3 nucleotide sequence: TGCAGTGCTAGAGATAGGGACGCTCTCCAAGAGACCCAGTACTTC. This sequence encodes CSARDRDALQETQYF.

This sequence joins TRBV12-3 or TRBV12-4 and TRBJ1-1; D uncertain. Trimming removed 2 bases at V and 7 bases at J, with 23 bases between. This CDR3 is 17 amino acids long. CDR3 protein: CASSLWVWQLAPFEAFF. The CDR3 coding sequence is TGTGCCAGCAGTTTATGGGTCTGGCAGCTGGCCCCCTTTGAAGCTTTCTTT.

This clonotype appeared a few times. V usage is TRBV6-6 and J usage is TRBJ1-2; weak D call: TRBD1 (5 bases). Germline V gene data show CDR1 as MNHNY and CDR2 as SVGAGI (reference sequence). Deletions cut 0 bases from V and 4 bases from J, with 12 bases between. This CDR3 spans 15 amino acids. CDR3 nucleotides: TGTGCCAGCAGTTACTCGATCCAGGGAGGCTATGGCTACACCTTC. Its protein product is CASSYSIQGGYGYTF.

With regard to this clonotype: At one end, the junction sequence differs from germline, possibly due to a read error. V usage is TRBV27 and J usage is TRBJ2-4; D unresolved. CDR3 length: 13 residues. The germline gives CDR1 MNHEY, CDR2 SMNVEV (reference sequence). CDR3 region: CASGFGSGFNQYF. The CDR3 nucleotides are TGTGCCAGCGGTTTTGGTAGTGGGTTTAATCAGTACTTC.

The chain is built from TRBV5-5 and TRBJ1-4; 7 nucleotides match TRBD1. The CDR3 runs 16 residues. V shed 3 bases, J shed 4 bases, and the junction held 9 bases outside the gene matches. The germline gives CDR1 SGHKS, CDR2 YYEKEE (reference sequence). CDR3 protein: CASSWGQQAINEKLFF. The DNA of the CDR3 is TGTGCCAGCAGCTGGGGACAGCAAGCAATTAATGAAAAACTGTTTTTT.

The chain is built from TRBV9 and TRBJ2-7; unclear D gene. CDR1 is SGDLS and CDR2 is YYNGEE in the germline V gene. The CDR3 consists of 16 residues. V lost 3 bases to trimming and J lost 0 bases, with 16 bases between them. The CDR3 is CASSGKQTASSYEQYF. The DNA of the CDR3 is TGTGCCAGCAGCGGGAAGCAGACGGCCAGCTCCTACGAGCAGTACTTC. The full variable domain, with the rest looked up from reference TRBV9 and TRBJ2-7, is DSGVTQTPKHLITATGQRVTLRCSPRSGDLSVYWYQQSLDQGLQFLIQYYNGEERAKGNILERFSAQQFPDLHSELNLSSLELGDSALYFCASSGKQTASSYEQYFGPGTRLTVT.

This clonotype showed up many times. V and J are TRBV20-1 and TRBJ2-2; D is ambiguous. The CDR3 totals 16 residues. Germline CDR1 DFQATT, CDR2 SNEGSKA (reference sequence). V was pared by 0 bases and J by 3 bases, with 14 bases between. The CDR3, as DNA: TGCAGTGCTAGAGATTTCGGCGCCGGCGACACCGGGGAGCTGTTTTTT. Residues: CSARDFGAGDTGELFF.

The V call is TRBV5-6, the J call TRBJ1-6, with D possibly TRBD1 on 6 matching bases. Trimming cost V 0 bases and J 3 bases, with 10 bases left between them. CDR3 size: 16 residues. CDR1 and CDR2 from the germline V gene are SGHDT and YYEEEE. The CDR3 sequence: CASSLVGGVYNSPLHF. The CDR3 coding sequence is TGTGCCAGCAGCTTGGTTGGGGGCGTCTATAATTCACCCCTCCACTTT.

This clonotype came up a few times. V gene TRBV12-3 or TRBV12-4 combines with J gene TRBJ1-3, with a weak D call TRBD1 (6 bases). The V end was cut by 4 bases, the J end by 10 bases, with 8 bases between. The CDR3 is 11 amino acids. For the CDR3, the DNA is TGTGCCAGCAGTTCCGACAGGACCATATATTTT. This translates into CASSSDRTIYF.

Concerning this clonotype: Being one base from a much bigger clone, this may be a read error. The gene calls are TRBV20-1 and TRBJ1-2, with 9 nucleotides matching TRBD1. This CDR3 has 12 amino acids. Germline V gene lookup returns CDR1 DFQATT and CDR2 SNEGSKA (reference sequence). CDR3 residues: CSAGTGNYRYTF. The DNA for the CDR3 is TGCAGTGCTGGGACAGGGAACTATCGCTACACCTTC.

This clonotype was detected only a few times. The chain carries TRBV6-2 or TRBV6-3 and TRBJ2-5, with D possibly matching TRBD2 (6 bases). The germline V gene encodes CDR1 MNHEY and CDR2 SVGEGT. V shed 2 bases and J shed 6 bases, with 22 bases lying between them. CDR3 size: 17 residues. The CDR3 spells CASSYALMRLGQQTQYF. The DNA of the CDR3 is TGTGCCAGCAGTTACGCTTTGATGAGACTAGGGCAACAGACCCAGTACTTC.

In DNA, the CDR3 is TGTGCCAGCAGCCCCCGTGGGGCCAAAAACATTCAGTACTTC. It codes for CASSPRGAKNIQYF. V and J are TRBV7-9 and TRBJ2-4; D ambiguous. The CDR3 sequence is 14 residues long. Germline assignment: CDR1 SEHNR and CDR2 FQNEAQ (reference sequence). V was clipped by 5 bases and J by 1 base, with 9 bases between them.

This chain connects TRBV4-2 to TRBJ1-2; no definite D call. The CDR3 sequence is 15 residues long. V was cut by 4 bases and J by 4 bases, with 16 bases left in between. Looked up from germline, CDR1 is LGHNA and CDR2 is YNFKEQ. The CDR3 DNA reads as TGTGCCAGCAGCCTCGTCCGGGAGGGAAGCTATGGCTACACCTTC. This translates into CASSLVREGSYGYTF.

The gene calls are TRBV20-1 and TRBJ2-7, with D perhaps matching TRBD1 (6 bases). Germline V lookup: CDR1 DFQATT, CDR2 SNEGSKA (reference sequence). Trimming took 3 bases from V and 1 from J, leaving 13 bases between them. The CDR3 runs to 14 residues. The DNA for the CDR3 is TGCAGTGCTAGCACAGGGCAGACATCCTACGAGCAGTACTTC. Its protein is CSASTGQTSYEQYF.

The CDR3 reads CSARSRETGELFF. The CDR3 region has the DNA TGCAGCGCGCGCTCCAGGGAAACCGGGGAGCTGTTTTTT. The chain uses TRBV29-1 and TRBJ2-2; D perhaps matches TRBD1 (5 bases). This CDR3 region has 13 residues. Per germline, CDR1 SQVTM and CDR2 ANQGSEA. The V gene lost 7 bases and the J gene lost 5 bases, with 14 bases spanning the gap.

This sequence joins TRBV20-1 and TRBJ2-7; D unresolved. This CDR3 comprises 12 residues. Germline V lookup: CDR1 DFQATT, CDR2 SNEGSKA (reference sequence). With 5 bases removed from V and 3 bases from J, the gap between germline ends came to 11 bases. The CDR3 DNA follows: TGCAGTGCTGCGTCGGTTTACTACGAGCAGTACTTC. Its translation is CSAASVYYEQYF.

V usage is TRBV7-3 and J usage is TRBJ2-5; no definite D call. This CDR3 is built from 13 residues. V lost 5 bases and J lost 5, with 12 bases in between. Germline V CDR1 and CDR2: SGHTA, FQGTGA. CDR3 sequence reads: CASSGNVRETQYF. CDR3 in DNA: TGTGCCAGCAGCGGAAATGTGCGGGAGACCCAGTACTTC.